The clone carrying this T cell receptor (beta chain) was observed at least ten times. As yet, its antigen is unknown. This sample was taken from a study of T-cell reconstitution after alpha-beta-depleted transplantation in children. Study outcomes and limitations: Several patients had high TCRbeta diversity at day 60; it came from surviving recipient T cells and thymic progenitors. The authors attributed T-cell counts and diversity one year after transplant mostly to newly produced T cells. Several hundred expanded graft clones reportedly supplied alpha-beta T cells about two months after transplant.

Unique molecular identifiers were used to barcode this TCRbeta library. MiXCR, applied by TCRdb to the PCR reads, yields one record per CDR3 protein. The sample consists of approximately 44,000 distinct CDR3 sequences, roughly 5% of them appearing once. V shed 4 bases and J shed 5 bases, with 15 bases lying between them. The germline gives CDR1 SGHNT, CDR2 YYREEE (reference sequence). There are 14 residues in the CDR3. The genes are TRBV5-4 and TRBJ1-1; D may be TRBD1 (6 bases). Sequenced here: PBMCs, mostly from graft donor cells, sampled 60 days after TCRalphabeta/CD19-depleted stem cell transplant. The clonotype originates from a female patient aged 2-15 years who had a stem cell transplant for aplastic anemia, so the T cells may come from the graft donor. The CDR3 region has the DNA TGTGCCAGCAGCGCCTACAGGGTTCGGACTGAAGCTTTCTTT. Amino acid sequence: CASSAYRVRTEAFF.